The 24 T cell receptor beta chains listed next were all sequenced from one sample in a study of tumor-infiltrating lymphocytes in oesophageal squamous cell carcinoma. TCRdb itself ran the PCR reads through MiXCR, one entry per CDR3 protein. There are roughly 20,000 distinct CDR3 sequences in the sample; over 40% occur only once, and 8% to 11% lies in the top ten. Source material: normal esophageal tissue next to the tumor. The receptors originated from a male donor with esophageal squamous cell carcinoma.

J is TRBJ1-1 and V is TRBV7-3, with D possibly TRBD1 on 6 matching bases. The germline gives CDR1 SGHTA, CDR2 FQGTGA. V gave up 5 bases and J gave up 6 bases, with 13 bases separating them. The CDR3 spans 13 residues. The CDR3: CASSVLQGSEAFF. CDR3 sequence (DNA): TGTGCCAGCAGCGTCCTACAGGGCTCTGAAGCTTTCTTT.

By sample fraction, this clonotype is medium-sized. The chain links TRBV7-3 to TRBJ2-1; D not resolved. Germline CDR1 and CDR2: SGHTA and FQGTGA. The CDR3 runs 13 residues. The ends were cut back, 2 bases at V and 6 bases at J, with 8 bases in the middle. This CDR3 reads CASSLLVANEQFF. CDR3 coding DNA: TGTGCCAGCAGCTTACTCGTAGCCAATGAGCAGTTCTTC.

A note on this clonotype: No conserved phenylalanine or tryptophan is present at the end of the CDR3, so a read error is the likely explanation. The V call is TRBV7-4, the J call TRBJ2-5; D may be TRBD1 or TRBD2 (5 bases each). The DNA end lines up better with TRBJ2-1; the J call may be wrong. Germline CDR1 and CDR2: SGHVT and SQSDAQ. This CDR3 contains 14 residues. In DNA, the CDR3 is TGTGCAAGCAGCTTAGCTGGGGGTGACAATGAGCAGTTCTCC. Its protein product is CASSLAGGDNEQFS.

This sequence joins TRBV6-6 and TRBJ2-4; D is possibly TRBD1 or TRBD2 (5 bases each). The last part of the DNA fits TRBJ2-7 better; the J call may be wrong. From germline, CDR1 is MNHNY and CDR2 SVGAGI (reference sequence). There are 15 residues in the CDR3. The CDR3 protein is CASSYGQGVSYEQYF. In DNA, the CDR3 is TGTGCCAGCAGTTACGGGCAGGGAGTTTCCTACGAGCAGTACTTC.

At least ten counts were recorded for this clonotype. CDR3 DNA sequence: TGTGCCAGCAGTGGAAAGCGGGAGTATCTAGATACGCAGTATTTT. It encodes CASSGKREYLDTQYF. This chain links TRBV6-1 with TRBJ2-3; 8 bases align to TRBD2. Germline lookup yields CDR1 MNHNS and CDR2 SASEGT. This CDR3 is built from 15 residues. The junction had 8 bases not matched to a gene; V was cut back by 4 bases and J by 5 bases.

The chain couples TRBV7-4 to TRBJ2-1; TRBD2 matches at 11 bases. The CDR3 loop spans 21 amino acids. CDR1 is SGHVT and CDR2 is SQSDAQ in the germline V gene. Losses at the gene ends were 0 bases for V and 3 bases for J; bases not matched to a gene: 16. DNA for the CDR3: TGTGCCAGCAGCTTAGCGGCGCCGGGACGGGGAGGACTAGCGGGCTACAATGAGCAGTTCTTC. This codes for CASSLAAPGRGGLAGYNEQFF.

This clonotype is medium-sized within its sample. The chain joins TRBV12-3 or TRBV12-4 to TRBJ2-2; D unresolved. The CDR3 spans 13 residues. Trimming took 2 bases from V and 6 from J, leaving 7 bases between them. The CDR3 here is CASSLYSPGELFF. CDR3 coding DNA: TGTGCCAGCAGTTTATATAGCCCCGGGGAGCTGTTTTTT.

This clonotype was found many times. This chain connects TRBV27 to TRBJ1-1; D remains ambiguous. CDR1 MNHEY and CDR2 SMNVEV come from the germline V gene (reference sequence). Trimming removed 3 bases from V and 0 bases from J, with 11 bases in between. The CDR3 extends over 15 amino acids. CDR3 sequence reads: CASSLGGPMNTEAFF. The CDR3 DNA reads TGTGCCAGCAGTTTGGGTGGGCCCATGAACACTGAAGCTTTCTTT.

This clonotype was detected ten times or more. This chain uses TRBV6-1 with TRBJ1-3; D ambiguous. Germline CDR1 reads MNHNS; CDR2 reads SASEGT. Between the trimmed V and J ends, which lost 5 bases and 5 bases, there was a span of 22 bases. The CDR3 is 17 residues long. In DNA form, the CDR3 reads TGTGCCAGCAGTCGAGATACTAACACAGACAATCGAAACACCATATATTTT. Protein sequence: CASSRDTNTDNRNTIYF.

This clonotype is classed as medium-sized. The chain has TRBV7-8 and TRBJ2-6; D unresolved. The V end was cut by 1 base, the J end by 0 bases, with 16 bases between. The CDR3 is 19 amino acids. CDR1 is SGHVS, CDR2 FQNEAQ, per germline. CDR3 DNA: TGTGCCAGCAGCTTAGTTTGGGGATACTCCCCCTCTGGGGCCAACGTCCTGACTTTC. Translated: CASSLVWGYSPSGANVLTF. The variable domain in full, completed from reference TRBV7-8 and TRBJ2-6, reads GAGVSQSPRYKVAKRGQDVALRCDPISGHVSLFWYQQALGQGPEFLTYFQNEAQLDKSGLPSDRFFAERPEGSVSTLKIQRTQQEDSAVYLCASSLVWGYSPSGANVLTFGAGSRLTVL.

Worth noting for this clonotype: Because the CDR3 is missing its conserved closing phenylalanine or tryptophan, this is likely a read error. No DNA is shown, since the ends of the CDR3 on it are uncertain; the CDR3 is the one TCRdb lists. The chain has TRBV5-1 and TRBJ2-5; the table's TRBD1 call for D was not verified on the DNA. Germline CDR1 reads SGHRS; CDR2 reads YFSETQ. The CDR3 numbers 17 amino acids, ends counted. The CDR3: CASSLGTGVYNEQFFGS.

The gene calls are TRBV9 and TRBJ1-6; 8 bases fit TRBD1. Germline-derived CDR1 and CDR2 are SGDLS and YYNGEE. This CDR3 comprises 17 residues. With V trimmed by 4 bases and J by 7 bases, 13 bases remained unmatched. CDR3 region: CASSPQGATSSNSPLHF. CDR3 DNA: TGTGCCAGCAGCCCCCAGGGGGCCACGAGTTCAAATTCACCCCTCCACTTT. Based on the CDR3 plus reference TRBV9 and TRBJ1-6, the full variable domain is DSGVTQTPKHLITATGQRVTLRCSPRSGDLSVYWYQQSLDQGLQFLIQYYNGEERAKGNILERFSAQQFPDLHSELNLSSLELGDSALYFCASSPQGATSSNSPLHFGNGTRLTVT.

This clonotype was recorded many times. CDR3 bases: TGTGCCAGCATTTGGTCCGGGACAGGGAACTACGAGCAGTACTTC. It codes for CASIWSGTGNYEQYF. The chain combines TRBV6-1 with TRBJ2-5; 9 bases align to TRBD1. The J call is doubtful: the DNA matches TRBJ2-7 better. CDR1 MNHNS and CDR2 SASEGT come from the germline V gene. There are 15 residues in the CDR3.

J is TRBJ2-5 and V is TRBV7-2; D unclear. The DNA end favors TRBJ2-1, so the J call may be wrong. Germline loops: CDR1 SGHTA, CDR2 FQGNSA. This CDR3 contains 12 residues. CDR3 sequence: CASSLVYNEQFF. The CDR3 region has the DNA TGTGCCAGCAGCTTAGTCTACAATGAGCAGTTCTTC.

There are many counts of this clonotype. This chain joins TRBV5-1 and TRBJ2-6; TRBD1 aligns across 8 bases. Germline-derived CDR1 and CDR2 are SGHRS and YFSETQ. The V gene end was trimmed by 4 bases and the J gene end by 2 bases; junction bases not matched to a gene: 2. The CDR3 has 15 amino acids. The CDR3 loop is CASSPTGAGANVLTF. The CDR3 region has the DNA TGCGCCAGCAGCCCGACAGGGGCTGGGGCCAACGTCCTGACTTTC.

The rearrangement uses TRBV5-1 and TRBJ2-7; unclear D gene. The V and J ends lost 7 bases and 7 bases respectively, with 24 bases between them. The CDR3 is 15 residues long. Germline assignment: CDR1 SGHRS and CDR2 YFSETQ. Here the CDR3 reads CASDLGLGSYNEQYF. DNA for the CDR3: TGCGCCAGCGACCTGGGCCTTGGATCCTACAATGAGCAGTACTTC.

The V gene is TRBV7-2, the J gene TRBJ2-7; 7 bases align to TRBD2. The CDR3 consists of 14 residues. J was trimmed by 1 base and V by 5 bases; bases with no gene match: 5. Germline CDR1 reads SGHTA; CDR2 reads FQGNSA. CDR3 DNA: TGTGCCAGCAGCCCCTGGACTAGTTCCTACGAGCAGTACTTC. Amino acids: CASSPWTSSYEQYF. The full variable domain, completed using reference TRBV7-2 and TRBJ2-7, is GAGVSQSPSNKVTEKGKDVELRCDPISGHTALYWYRQSLGQGLEFLIYFQGNSAPDKSGLPSDRFSAERTGGSVSTLTIQRTQQEDSAVYLCASSPWTSSYEQYFGPGTRLTVT.

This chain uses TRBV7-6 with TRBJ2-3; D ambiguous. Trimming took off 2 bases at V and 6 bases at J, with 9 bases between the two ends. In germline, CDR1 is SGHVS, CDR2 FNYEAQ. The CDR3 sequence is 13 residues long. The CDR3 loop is CASSLIFWDTQYF. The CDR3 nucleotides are TGTGCCAGCAGCTTAATCTTCTGGGATACGCAGTATTTT.

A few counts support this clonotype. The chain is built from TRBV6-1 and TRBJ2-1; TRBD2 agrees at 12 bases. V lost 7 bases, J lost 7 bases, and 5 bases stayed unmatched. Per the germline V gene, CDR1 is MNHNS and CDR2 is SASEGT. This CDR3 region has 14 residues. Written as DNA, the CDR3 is TGTGCCAGCATATCTAGCGGGAGGGGGAATGAGCAGTTCTTC. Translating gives CASISSGRGNEQFF.

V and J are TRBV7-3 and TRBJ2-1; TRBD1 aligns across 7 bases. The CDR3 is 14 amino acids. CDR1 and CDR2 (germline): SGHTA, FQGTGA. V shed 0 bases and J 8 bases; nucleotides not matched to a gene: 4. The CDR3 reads CASSLTYRGDEQFF. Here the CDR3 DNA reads TGTGCCAGCAGCTTAACGTACAGGGGCGATGAGCAGTTCTTC.

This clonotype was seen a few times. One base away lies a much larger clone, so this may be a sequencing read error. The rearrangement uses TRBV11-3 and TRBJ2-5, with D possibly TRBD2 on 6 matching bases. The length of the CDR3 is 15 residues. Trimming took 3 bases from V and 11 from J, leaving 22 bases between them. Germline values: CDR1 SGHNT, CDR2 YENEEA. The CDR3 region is CASSFGGNSYNEQYF. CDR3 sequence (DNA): TGTGCCAGCAGCTTCGGCGGGAACTCCTACAATGAGCAGTACTTC.

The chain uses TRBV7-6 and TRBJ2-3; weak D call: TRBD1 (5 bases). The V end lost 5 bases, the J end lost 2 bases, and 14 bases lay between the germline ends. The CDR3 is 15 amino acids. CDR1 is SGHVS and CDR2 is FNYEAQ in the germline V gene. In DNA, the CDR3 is TGTGCCAGCAGCAAAGACGCAGGGTACACAGATACGCAGTATTTT. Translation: CASSKDAGYTDTQYF.

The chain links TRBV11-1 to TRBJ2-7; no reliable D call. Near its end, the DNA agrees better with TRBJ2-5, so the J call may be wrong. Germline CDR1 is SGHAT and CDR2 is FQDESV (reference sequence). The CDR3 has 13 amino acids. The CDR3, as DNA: TGTGCCAGCAGCTTAGGGGTAGAAGAGACCCAGTACTTC. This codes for CASSLGVEETQYF.

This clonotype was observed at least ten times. DNA of the CDR3: TGTGCCAGCAGCTTAGACGTAAACACTGAAGCTTTCTTT. Encoded protein: CASSLDVNTEAFF. The gene calls are TRBV11-2 and TRBJ1-1; D is unclear. The germline V gene encodes CDR1 SGHAT and CDR2 FQNNGV. The CDR3 totals 13 residues. With 0 bases removed from V and 2 bases from J, the gap between germline ends came to 4 bases.